The clone carrying this T cell receptor (beta chain) was counted many times. As yet, its antigen is unknown. Within the library, unique molecular identifiers were attached to each individual cDNA molecule. TCRdb analysed the RACE reads with MiXCR anew, one entry per CDR3 protein. The profile shows around 69,000 distinct CDR3 sequences, around 7.9% of them singletons. The source of the sample is a study of human T cells and chemical hapten exposure. Findings of the study overall: Sensitizing to DPC left TCRs with a frequency above 1 in 1000 unaltered.

Time point denoted: patch test 2, 6 weeks after DPC sensitization. Treatment defined: therapeutic diphenylcyclopropenone sensitization with weekly scalp DPC. This TCR came from a woman in her 50s with alopecia areata. Some clones in this sample may be carry-over from other donors' samples. The sequencing here drew on whole blood, taken in connection with sensitization to the hapten diphenylcyclopropenone (DPC).

CDR3 protein: CSGQQTNTEAFF. CDR3 in DNA: TGCAGCGGCCAACAGACGAACACTGAAGCTTTCTTT. The V and J genes are TRBV29-1 and TRBJ1-1; D not resolved. Trimming stripped 7 bases from V and 1 base from J, with 10 bases between. Germline CDR1 is SQVTM and CDR2 is ANQGSEA. The CDR3 runs to 12 residues.